This T cell receptor (beta chain) was observed in a study of T cells after yellow fever vaccination. The study, taken as a whole, reports: Weaker, the secondary response peaked sooner, at day 5 versus 15. The appearance of a small share of clonotypes in both CD4 and CD8 compartments was observed.

TCRdb reprocessed the 5' RACE reads with MiXCR, giving one entry per CDR3 protein. The data show about 630,000 distinct CDR3 sequences, roughly an eighth seen once. The V end lost 0 bases, the J end lost 1 base, and 7 bases lay between the germline ends. Per germline, CDR1 MNHEY and CDR2 SVGEGT. The CDR3 is 14 amino acids. Comments on this clonotype: Its antigen is currently unknown.

The source is a man aged 25 to 40 who received the YFV17D yellow fever vaccine. The material was PBMCs, obtained on the day of the yellow fever booster vaccination. This sequence joins TRBV6-2 or TRBV6-3 and TRBJ2-7; D is unresolved. This CDR3 reads CASSYSRYSYEQYF. The DNA of the CDR3 is TGTGCCAGCAGTTACTCTCGGTATTCCTACGAGCAGTACTTC.